This T cell receptor beta chain originates from a study of shared clonotypes between healthy human individuals (dated by TCRdb to 2020 to 2021). Study-level background: A couple of women and a few men aged 18 to 49 years were included in the cohort. Leukapheresis yielded between about 0.8 and 9.5 billion PBMCs per donor. The study deeply sequenced blood TCR repertoires of about 5 healthy adults to estimate repertoire size and the extent of clonotype sharing between individuals. For each donor, CD4 naive and CD4 memory were each given three plates, CD8 naive was given two plates, and CD8 memory was given one plate. To increase sequencing depth and limit assay-specific biases, different laboratories used diverse techniques to prepare libraries and sequence TCR repertoires. The research as a whole found: Because the study included a small number of donors, the genetic and exposure-history diversity represented was limited. Naive subsets generally had larger estimated clonotype richness than memory subsets did. Sampling was restricted to blood, and TCR repertoires in tissues likely differ from the TCR repertoires found in blood. Approximately 4.8% of naive CD4, more than 3% of naive CD8, 2.3% of memory CD4, and about 0.4% of memory CD8 clonotypes were shared across several donors. Compared with non-shared clonotypes, the clonotypes found in all four sorted-subset donors had higher generation probabilities. Pairwise subsampling led to the expectation that sequencing depth would affect the degree of clonotype sharing among donors. Even with the large sequencing depth, rarefaction of the sorted-subset datasets indicated that sequencing was incomplete.

As for this clone: What antigen it recognizes has not been identified. The record has no base qualities; no much larger clone is one base away.

Taken from cysteine to phenylalanine, the CDR3 has 15 residues. CDR3 DNA is the only sequence kept; it has 45 bases, read in frame from the first base. According to the germline V gene, CDR1 reads ENHRY and CDR2 reads SYGVKD. V trim: 3 bases; J trim: 5 bases; unmatched bases: 2. Donors were healthy HIV-negative adults with no recently reported acute infections or vaccinations. Every donor was a Caucasian adult living in Nashville, Tennessee, USA. CD4+ T cells were enriched through magnetic negative selection, after which naive cells were positively selected on CD45RA and the remaining negative fraction served as the memory subset. Blood was collected by leukapheresis, and PBMCs were isolated by Ficoll-Histopaque density gradient centrifugation and then cryopreserved in liquid nitrogen vapor phase. Analytical flow cytometry was used to check the purity and quantity of each magnetically sorted T cell population. Genomic DNA was isolated from every sorted fraction and measured by UV absorbance on a Nanodrop 2000c.

Using the deep immunoSEQ assay, multiplex PCR amplified TCR CDR3 regions from genomic DNA. Genomic DNA extracted from each cell subset was distributed evenly over all wells of several immunoSEQ 96-well plates, and each plate served as one replicate. For sorted subsets, each replicate PCR was loaded with roughly 0.2 ug genomic DNA, equivalent to 30,000 or so T cell genomes. Purified libraries were measured with a Qubit 3.0 fluorometer, size-checked on a Bioanalyzer 2100, and measured again with the KAPA Library Quantification kit. Each immunoSEQ 96-well plate was sequenced on its own single-read 150-cycle Illumina NextSeq 550 flow cell. In the source study's methods: Because only junctional sequences without quality scores were contained in the immunoSEQ output, filtering matching that applied to full-length reads could not be performed. To assign V/J genes and CDR3, sequences were annotated against IMGT germline references using PyIR, a Python wrapper for IgBLAST v1.9. Any read was removed if the V/J assignment was weak (E-value above 1e-6), the CDR3 was missing, or the read contained stop codons, out-of-frame junctions, or ambiguous translated residues. V3J clonotypes were defined by identical inferred V gene, J gene, and CDR3 amino acid sequence. To compute the percentage overlap between repertoires, the number of shared unique clonotypes was divided by the size of the smaller repertoire. Repertoire richness was assessed with RTK rarefaction, the Chao1 estimator, and Recon v2.1 estimates of unobserved clonotypes. Generation probabilities for all TCRbeta clonotypes obtained by the gDNA method from a few donors were computed using OLGA. TCRdb retrieved this table from immuneACCESS and kept in-frame rearrangements only. Not all clones are present; in checked studies, unresolved V genes account for under half, and no reason is known for the remainder. V, J and clone size are taken as reported in that table, and D and trimming were inferred from the DNA itself. The sample contains roughly 2.4 million clones, approximately 94% of them found a single time. The ten largest clones capture less than 0.15% of the sample.

Rearrangement joined TRBV10-3 to TRBJ2-3, with 13 junctional bases fitting TRBD2. Sequencing was done on a sample of naive CD4+ T cells sorted from blood. Read against the paper, the sample's cell subset or site label means: CD45RA+ positively selected. The receptor was isolated from a man between 18 and 29 years old in good health. The sequenced DNA: TGTGCCATCAGTGAACTAGCGGGGGGGGAAGATACGCAGTATTTT. Its coded protein is CAISELAGGEDTQYF.